These T cell receptor beta chains were read from a single sample in a study of blood T cell repertoires in COVID-19. The table came from immunoSEQ multiplex PCR; TCRdb's copy has only in-frame clones and leaves some out. The data hold fewer than 250,000 clones, with more than 75% observed a single time. Sequencing used PBMCs or T cells enriched from blood (not recorded which). All receptors come from a woman aged 45-60 years with acute COVID-19. Both conserved end residues are part of each CDR3. Fields, in order: J gene, V gene, CDR3 length, CDR3 protein.

TRBJ2-3,TRBV6-4,17,CASSPRSGGEGTDTQYF
TRBJ2-1,TRBV7-8,17,CASSWGQGGWTYNEQFF
TRBJ1-2,TRBV6-5,15,CASSLRQGENYGYTF
TRBJ2-3,TRBV5-1,15,CASTERGLDADTQYF
TRBJ1-3,TRBV9,13,CASSVAGKDTIYF
TRBJ1-3,TRBV5-1,14,CASSLGQGKDTIYF
TRBJ1-1,TRBV5-1,14,CASSLSGGPTEAFF
TRBJ1-1,TRBV5-8,12,CASSRGTYSAFF
TRBJ1-2,TRBV5-5,15,CASSQRQGAGSGYTF
TRBJ1-1,TRBV3-1/TRBV3-2,15,CASSQAGTGNTEAFF
TRBJ1-4,TRBV3-1/TRBV3-2,18,CASSRDRGRPSTNEKLFF
TRBJ1-1,TRBV6-6,14,CASSYPRGQIEAFF
TRBJ2-5,TRBV10-3,16,CAISESHGGTQETQYF
TRBJ2-3,TRBV5-6,14,CASSLRTGSDTQYF
TRBJ1-2,TRBV7-9,15,CASSLDFGVDYGYTF
TRBJ1-5,TRBV12-3/TRBV12-4,13,CASSLWANQPQHF
TRBJ2-5,TRBV18,15,CASSPRWGREETQYF
TRBJ1-2,TRBV3-1/TRBV3-2,14,CASSQAGGGDGYTF
TRBJ2-1,TRBV27,16,CASSLSASGGSREQFF
TRBJ1-1,TRBV6-5,13,CASGAVLNTEAFF
TRBJ1-2,TRBV6-6,16,CASSPSSYRDLYGYTF
TRBJ1-3,TRBV27,16,CASRLLGVESGNTIYF
TRBJ1-1,TRBV9,14,CASSVVASNTEAFF
TRBJ1-5,TRBV5-1,15,CASSRYSGSNQPQHF
TRBJ1-3,TRBV28,17,CASSGALQGWMRNTIYF
TRBJ2-1,TRBV30,13,CAWSPPPGYEQFF
TRBJ1-2,TRBV6-2/TRBV6-3,14,CASSRPAGADGYTF
TRBJ2-1,TRBV19,17,CASSPVSGTSRYNEQFF
TRBJ1-2,TRBV6-2/TRBV6-3,14,CASSYRLGQEGYTF
TRBJ1-1,TRBV11-2,15,CASSLGRGGNTEAFF
TRBJ2-5,TRBV6-2/TRBV6-3,16,CASSWYGGGPKETQYF
TRBJ1-6,TRBV9,17,CASSVSDSLLGNSPLHF
TRBJ1-2,TRBV28,14,CASTLQRGADGYTF
TRBJ1-5,TRBV19,16,CASSKGGTTSNQPQHF
TRBJ1-5,TRBV2,16,CASSVLAGGGHQPQHF
TRBJ1-1,TRBV27,14,CASSSIGTAPEAFF
TRBJ1-5,TRBV10-3,15,CAISESPGRGQPQHF
TRBJ1-2,TRBV20-1,11,CSVWDQGGYTF
TRBJ2-5,TRBV7-2,15,CASSLARGEEGTQYF
TRBJ2-1,TRBV7-6,18,CASSRFKEGRENYNEQFF
TRBJ1-2,TRBV11-1,15,CASSLGQGAHYGYTF
TRBJ1-3,TRBV2,15,CASSEDGLSGNTIYF